This T cell receptor (beta chain) is from a study of beta chain features in type 1 diabetes. This clone was detected a few times. Antigen specificity is unknown. Other DNA sequences in the same sample also yield this CDR3. This CDR3 contains 14 residues. V was trimmed by 3 bases and J by 0 bases, leaving 6 bases between them. The germline V gene has CDR1 KGHSH and CDR2 LQKENI. Study-level results: Shortening that was moderate but significant affected the TCRB CDR3s of Type 1 diabetes patients in all four CD4+ subsets. PCR might show a preference for shorter templates, equally across patients and controls. Highly expressing activated T cells could be over-counted with a cDNA template.

Sequencing targeted expressed TCRB transcripts, as all isolated RNA had been reverse transcribed. This table comes from immunoSEQ multiplex PCR, and its TCRdb copy is limited to in-frame clones, with some not included. The sample yields 600,000 to 700,000 clones, 12% seen once. The receptor comes from a man aged 25-45 years with type 1 diabetes. Sequenced input: naive CD4+ T cells from blood. This chain joins TRBV18 and TRBJ2-1; D is perhaps TRBD2 (5 bases). CDR3 in DNA: TGTGCCAGCTCACCGGGGAGCTCCTACAATGAGCAGTTCTTC. This translates into CASSPGSSYNEQFF.